The 30 T cell receptor beta chains listed next were all sequenced from one sample in a study of blood T cell repertoires in COVID-19. The protocol was immunoSEQ multiplex PCR, while the TCRdb copy is restricted to in-frame clones and leaves out a portion. The sample holds approximately 120,000 clones, 75% to 90% seen once. Sequenced sample: peripheral blood. Every receptor here comes from a woman in her fifties or sixties who had recovered from COVID-19.

This clone was found once. The gene calls are TRBV4-3 and TRBJ1-1; a possible D gene is TRBD1 (6 bases). V dropped 4 bases and J dropped 6 bases, with 24 bases sitting between them. Germline lookup yields CDR1 LGHNA and CDR2 YSLEER. The CDR3 spans 17 residues. The CDR3 DNA reads as TGCGCCAGCAGCCGAGCACAGATTACAGGGATGAGGGCTGAAGCTTTCTTT. It translates to CASSRAQITGMRAEAFF.

The V and J genes are TRBV18 and TRBJ2-1; D unresolved. Trimming left V 0 bases short and J 4 bases short, with 13 bases between. This CDR3 spans 16 amino acids. The germline gives CDR1 KGHSH, CDR2 LQKENI. CDR3 bases: TGTGCCAGCTCACCACCGAGGCAGATAAAATACAATGAGCAGTTCTTC. It yields the protein CASSPPRQIKYNEQFF.

A few counts support this clone. The chain links TRBV7-6 to TRBJ1-5; tentatively, D is TRBD1 (5 bases). Germline loops: CDR1 SGHVS, CDR2 FNYEAQ. The CDR3 spans 17 residues. V dropped 5 bases and J dropped 0 bases, with 17 bases sitting between them. CDR3 in DNA: TGTGCCAGCAGCGCGGGGCTCGGGAGAAATAGCAATCAGCCCCAGCATTTT. Translation: CASSAGLGRNSNQPQHF.

The chain couples TRBV19 to TRBJ1-5; TRBD1 might be the D (5 bases). The V gene lost 5 bases and the J gene lost 7 bases, with 12 bases spanning the gap. This CDR3 contains 13 residues. Per germline, CDR1 LNHDA and CDR2 SQIVND (reference sequence). CDR3 DNA sequence: TGTGCCAGTAGTGACAGATTGAGGCAGCCCCAGCATTTT. Its protein product is CASSDRLRQPQHF.

The CDR3: CASSQEVGQGNQPQHF. In DNA form, the CDR3 reads TGCGCCAGCAGCCAAGAGGTCGGACAGGGGAATCAGCCCCAGCATTTT. This chain uses TRBV4-1 with TRBJ1-5; 9 bases match TRBD1. Losses at the gene ends were 0 bases for V and 4 bases for J; bases not matched to a gene: 4. CDR1 is MGHRA and CDR2 is YSYEKL in the germline V gene. The length of the CDR3 is 16 residues.

This sequence joins TRBV5-1 and TRBJ2-1; 10 bases align to TRBD2. Unmatched junction bases numbered 11, after V lost 4 bases and J lost 7 bases. The CDR3 length is 16 residues. The germline V gene encodes CDR1 SGHRS and CDR2 YFSETQ. CDR3 amino acids: CASSPGGLARLNEQFF. CDR3 sequence (DNA): TGCGCCAGCAGCCCGGGGGGACTAGCGCGTCTTAATGAGCAGTTCTTC.

The genes are TRBV27 and TRBJ2-5; no definite D call. CDR3 length equals 14 residues. The germline V gene has CDR1 MNHEY and CDR2 SMNVEV (reference sequence). V dropped 1 base and J dropped 5 bases, with 11 bases sitting between them. The CDR3, as DNA: TGTGCCAGCAGTTTATTTGGCAGTGGCGAGACCCAGTACTTC. Its translation: CASSLFGSGETQYF.

The chain links TRBV7-9 to TRBJ2-7; D is uncertain. CDR1 is SEHNR and CDR2 is FQNEAQ in the germline V gene (reference sequence). The CDR3 extends over 13 amino acids. Trimming removed 5 bases from V and 0 bases from J, with 8 bases in between. CDR3 sequence reads: CASSPQVSYEQYF. CDR3 nucleotides: TGTGCCAGCAGCCCCCAGGTCTCCTACGAGCAGTACTTC.

The CDR3 is CASSYGRTSGPQETQYF. The CDR3 DNA sequence: TGTGCCAGCAGTTATGGGCGGACTAGCGGGCCCCAAGAGACCCAGTACTTC. The chain is built from TRBV6-2 or TRBV6-3 and TRBJ2-5, with 11 bases identical to TRBD2. CDR1 MNHEY and CDR2 SVGEGT come from the germline V gene. The V and J ends lost 3 bases and 1 base, in that order; junction bases with no gene match: 7. The CDR3 is 17 residues long.

The chain recombines TRBV9 with TRBJ1-3, with 7 bases aligning to TRBD1. This CDR3 is 15 amino acids long. Trimming at V came to 3 bases and at J to 0 bases, leaving 3 bases not matched to a gene. Germline CDR1 SGDLS, CDR2 YYNGEE. In DNA, the CDR3 is TGTGCCAGCAGCGCTGACAGGGTCTCTGGAAACACCATATATTTT. It codes for CASSADRVSGNTIYF. Full variable domain (remainder filled in from reference TRBV9 and TRBJ1-3): DSGVTQTPKHLITATGQRVTLRCSPRSGDLSVYWYQQSLDQGLQFLIQYYNGEERAKGNILERFSAQQFPDLHSELNLSSLELGDSALYFCASSADRVSGNTIYFGEGSWLTVV.

This chain uses TRBV7-9 with TRBJ2-1; a possible D gene is TRBD1 (6 bases). Trimming took off 5 bases at V and 1 base at J, with 12 bases between the two ends. CDR3 length equals 15 residues. Germline V CDR1 and CDR2: SEHNR, FQNEAQ (reference sequence). The CDR3 region is CASSPWTESYNEQFF. CDR3 DNA sequence: TGTGCCAGCAGCCCTTGGACAGAGTCCTACAATGAGCAGTTCTTC.

The DNA for the CDR3 is TGTGCCAGCGAAGGACAGAGCTACAATGAGCAGTTCTTC. It codes for CASEGQSYNEQFF. The rearrangement joins TRBV7-9 to TRBJ2-1, with D possibly being TRBD1 (6 bases). The germline V gene has CDR1 SEHNR and CDR2 FQNEAQ (reference sequence). The V gene lost 8 bases and the J gene lost 3 bases, with 11 bases spanning the gap. This CDR3 has 13 residues.

The chain recombines TRBV19 with TRBJ2-4; D gene unclear. The CDR3 is made up of 17 amino acids. Germline CDR1 is LNHDA and CDR2 is SQIVND (reference sequence). Trimming stripped 5 bases from V and 3 bases from J, with 20 bases between. For the CDR3, the DNA is TGTGCCAGTAGTCCCTTCCGTCTTGGGCTAAGCAAAAACATTCAGTACTTC. This gives the protein CASSPFRLGLSKNIQYF.

Ten or more counts support this clone. This chain uses TRBV4-1 with TRBJ1-6, with a possible D match to TRBD1 (5 bases). Trimming took off 1 base at V and 9 bases at J, with 13 bases between the two ends. The germline V gene has CDR1 MGHRA and CDR2 YSYEKL. The CDR3 consists of 15 residues. CDR3 residues: CASSQGQGLISPLHF. Written as DNA, the CDR3 is TGCGCCAGCAGCCAAGGGCAGGGCCTAATTTCACCCCTCCACTTT.

This clone has just a few counts. The chain couples TRBV10-1 to TRBJ1-5; no firm D call. V was trimmed by 6 bases and J by 0 bases, leaving 15 bases between them. Germline CDR1 reads WNHNN; CDR2 reads SYGVQD (reference sequence). The CDR3 sequence is 16 residues long. The DNA for the CDR3 is TGCGCCAGCAGGCTAAATAAACTATATAGCAATCAGCCCCAGCATTTT. This translates into CASRLNKLYSNQPQHF.

The chain recombines TRBV30 with TRBJ1-6; TRBD1 aligns across 8 bases. The junction had 6 bases not matched to a gene; V was cut back by 2 bases and J by 9 bases. The germline V gene encodes CDR1 GTSNPN and CDR2 SVGIG (reference sequence). The CDR3 is 14 amino acids. CDR3 sequence: CAWSKGQGSSPLHF. The CDR3 DNA reads as TGTGCCTGGAGTAAAGGACAGGGAAGTTCACCCCTCCACTTT.

This clone was counted a single time. V gene TRBV7-6 combines with J gene TRBJ2-7; perhaps TRBD2 as D (6 bases). The germline CDR1 and CDR2 sequences are SGHVS and FNYEAQ. CDR3 length: 15 residues. Trimming removed 4 bases from V and 6 bases from J, with 19 bases in between. CDR3 in DNA: TGTGCCAGCAGCTCTAGACAAGGAGGGACTGCCGAGCAGTACTTC. As protein: CASSSRQGGTAEQYF.

The rearrangement links TRBV14 to TRBJ2-3; a weak D match, TRBD2 (5 bases). Germline assignment: CDR1 SGHDN and CDR2 FVKESK. The CDR3 length is 18 residues. V was pared by 0 bases and J by 0 bases, with 16 bases between. The CDR3 DNA reads as TGTGCCAGCAGCCAAGAAATTCGGGTAGCGATGAGCACAGATACGCAGTATTTT. This translates into CASSQEIRVAMSTDTQYF.

This chain uses TRBV18 with TRBJ2-3; tentatively, D is TRBD2 (6 bases). Germline V CDR1 and CDR2: KGHSH, LQKENI. With 6 bases removed from V and 8 bases from J, the gap between germline ends came to 21 bases. The CDR3 length is 15 residues. The CDR3 nucleotides are TGTGCCAGCTCGCCCTCCGGCGGGGCACAAGGTACGCAGTATTTT. Amino acid sequence: CASSPSGGAQGTQYF.

The chain recombines TRBV5-1 with TRBJ1-1, with D maybe TRBD1 (5 bases). Trimming left V 3 bases short and J 4 bases short, with 19 bases between. Germline loops: CDR1 SGHRS, CDR2 YFSETQ. This CDR3 comprises 16 residues. CDR3 amino acids: CASSSNQGLVVTEAFF. The CDR3 region has the DNA TGCGCCAGCAGCTCGAATCAGGGTTTGGTGGTCACTGAAGCTTTCTTT.

The rearrangement joins TRBV11-2 to TRBJ2-1; 7 bases map to TRBD2. The CDR3 is made up of 14 amino acids. Germline values: CDR1 SGHAT, CDR2 FQNNGV. The V and J ends lost 2 bases and 6 bases, in that order; junction bases with no gene match: 4. The CDR3 DNA sequence: TGTGCCAGCAGCTTAATAGCGGGTTTCAATGAGCAGTTCTTC. This gives the protein CASSLIAGFNEQFF. Combining the CDR3 with reference TRBV11-2 and TRBJ2-1 gives the whole variable domain EAGVAQSPRYKIIEKRQSVAFWCNPISGHATLYWYQQILGQGPKLLIQFQNNGVVDDSQLPKDRFSAERLKGVDSTLKIQPAKLEDSAVYLCASSLIAGFNEQFFGPGTRLTVL.

The V gene is TRBV6-5, the J gene TRBJ2-2, with TRBD1 matching over 9 bases. Germline V gives CDR1 MNHEY, CDR2 SVGAGI. The CDR3 covers 16 residues. With V trimmed by 2 bases and J by 6 bases, 7 bases remained unmatched. CDR3 sequence (DNA): TGTGCCAGCAGTTACGCTGGGACAGGGACTTCCGGGGAGCTGTTTTTT. Amino acid sequence: CASSYAGTGTSGELFF.

The V call is TRBV5-4, the J call TRBJ2-1, with D maybe TRBD2 (5 bases). This CDR3 region has 13 residues. Trimming shortened V by 1 base and J by 7 bases, and 9 bases separated the two germline ends. Germline V gives CDR1 SGHNT, CDR2 YYREEE (reference sequence). The CDR3 DNA is TGTGCCAGCAGCTTGACTAGTCGAAATGAGCAGTTCTTC. This translates into CASSLTSRNEQFF.

The V and J genes are TRBV9 and TRBJ2-2, with a tentative D call TRBD1 (6 bases). V was cut by 0 bases and J by 0 bases, with 9 bases left in between. Germline CDR1 SGDLS, CDR2 YYNGEE. The CDR3 is 16 residues long. The CDR3 DNA follows: TGTGCCAGCAGCGTAGGTTACAGGGCGAACACCGGGGAGCTGTTTTTT. This translates into CASSVGYRANTGELFF.

The chain combines TRBV6-5 with TRBJ1-2; D gene unclear. The CDR3 runs to 13 residues. Germline CDR1 and CDR2: MNHEY and SVGAGI. V dropped 6 bases and J dropped 1 base, with 9 bases sitting between them. The CDR3 reads CASSPILNYGYTF. The CDR3 DNA is TGTGCCAGCAGCCCAATACTTAACTATGGCTACACCTTC.

This clone has only one observation. The chain combines TRBV13 with TRBJ2-3; D ambiguous. From germline, CDR1 is PRHDT and CDR2 FYEKMQ (reference sequence). V lost 4 bases, J lost 2 bases, and 13 bases lay in between. The CDR3 spans 15 residues. DNA of the CDR3: TGTGCCAGCAGCTCTCAGAATCTTCTCACAGATACGCAGTATTTT. Amino acids: CASSSQNLLTDTQYF.

This chain uses TRBV18 with TRBJ1-1; TRBD1 matches 7 bases. V was pared by 6 bases and J by 1 base, with 5 bases of the junction left unmatched. The CDR3 contains 14 residues. Per the germline V gene, CDR1 is KGHSH and CDR2 is LQKENI. CDR3 amino acids: CASSQTGTNTEAFF. The CDR3 bases are TGTGCCAGCTCGCAGACAGGGACGAACACTGAAGCTTTCTTT.

The chain carries TRBV4-2 and TRBJ2-2; D is undetermined. CDR1 is LGHNA, CDR2 YNFKEQ, per germline. V was cut by 2 bases and J by 1 base, with 5 bases left in between. The CDR3 is 14 amino acids. CDR3 loop: CASSQNRNTGELFF. CDR3 nucleotide sequence: TGTGCCAGCAGCCAAAACAGGAACACCGGGGAGCTGTTTTTT.

The chain has TRBV11-2 and TRBJ2-5; D perhaps matches TRBD1 (7 bases). This CDR3 comprises 15 residues. Germline loops: CDR1 SGHAT, CDR2 FQNNGV. V was cut by 5 bases and J by 5 bases, with 18 bases left in between. CDR3 amino acids: CASSRVGGGTETQYF. DNA for the CDR3: TGTGCCAGCAGCCGCGTAGGAGGGGGCACGGAGACCCAGTACTTC.

The CDR3 DNA sequence: TGTGCCAGCAGCCCGCCGGGGGGGGCCTACAATGAGCAGTTCTTC. Translation gives CASSPPGGAYNEQFF. The chain links TRBV7-9 to TRBJ2-1, with TRBD2 matching 8 bases. J was trimmed by 2 bases and V by 5 bases; bases with no gene match: 5. There are 15 residues in the CDR3. The V gene's germline CDR1 is SEHNR and CDR2 FQNEAQ (reference sequence).